Following are 8 T cell receptor beta chains from one sample sequenced in a study of T cells in Graves' hyperthyroidism and ophthalmopathy. Using RNA transcripts as the source, TCR beta CDR3 regions were amplified. TCR CDR3 regions were first amplified by RT-PCR with HTBI primers. Each CDR3 protein gets one entry after TCRdb re-called the multiplex PCR reads with MiXCR. The repertoire holds fewer than 110,000 distinct CDR3 sequences, with roughly 44% as singletons. The sequencing sample was made of blood. These receptors were collected from a man aged 35 to 55 with Graves' hyperthyroidism.

The chain joins TRBV7-7 to TRBJ2-3; 10 bases line up with TRBD2. The CDR3 loop spans 14 amino acids. Germline V gives CDR1 SSHAT, CDR2 FNYEAQ (reference sequence). The CDR3 protein is CARDSGRSTDTQYF. In DNA form, the CDR3 reads TGTGCTAGAGATAGCGGGAGGAGCACAGATACGCAGTATTTT.

The V gene is TRBV19, the J gene TRBJ1-2; the D gene is possibly TRBD1 (5 bases). Per germline, CDR1 LNHDA and CDR2 SQIVND (reference sequence). The V and J ends lost 3 bases and 4 bases respectively, with 9 bases between them. The CDR3 loop spans 13 amino acids. DNA of the CDR3: TGTGCCAGTAGTATCGGGGCCCTCTATGGCTACACCTTC. Residues: CASSIGALYGYTF.

This clonotype was recorded only once. The V call is TRBV7-6, the J call TRBJ2-1, with 7 positions matching TRBD1. The CDR3 is 16 residues long. CDR1 SGHVS and CDR2 FNYEAQ come from the germline V gene. Trimming took 5 bases from V and 9 from J; bases not matched to a gene: 16. The CDR3 sequence: CASSRRTGTTNTEQFF. The CDR3 DNA reads as TGTGCCAGCAGCCGACGGACAGGCACCACGAACACTGAGCAGTTCTTC.

The CDR3 is CARTSRGQGHTEAFF. The CDR3 nucleotides read TGTGCCAGAACCTCCCGGGGACAGGGTCACACTGAAGCTTTCTTT. V gene TRBV6-1 combines with J gene TRBJ1-1; TRBD1 agrees at 9 bases. The ends lost 9 bases at V and 3 bases at J; junction bases unmatched: 11. Germline CDR1 is MNHNS and CDR2 is SASEGT. This CDR3 comprises 15 residues.

This chain uses TRBV28 with TRBJ1-4, with D unclear. The length of the CDR3 is 14 residues. Germline assignment: CDR1 MDHEN and CDR2 SYDVKM. V was cut by 8 bases and J by 4 bases, with 14 bases left in between. The CDR3 DNA reads TGTGCCAGCGGCAATCCCTCGAATAATGAAAAACTGTTTTTT. Its protein product is CASGNPSNNEKLFF.

This clonotype was picked up many times. Mismatch with germline at one junction end may stem from a read error. The gene calls are TRBV10-1 and TRBJ1-2; D unclear. The CDR3 extends over 12 amino acids. Germline V lookup: CDR1 WNHNN, CDR2 SYGVQD (reference sequence). Here the CDR3 DNA reads TGCGCCAGCAGTGATTTGCCCTATGACTACACCTTC. It specifies CASSDLPYDYTF.

J is TRBJ2-5 and V is TRBV19; possible D gene TRBD1, 5 bases. This CDR3 is 13 amino acids long. CDR1 is LNHDA and CDR2 is SQIVND in the germline V gene (reference sequence). With 11 bases removed from V and 2 bases from J, the gap between germline ends came to 15 bases. As DNA, the CDR3 is TGTGCCGGTCAGCGACAGCTACAAGAGACCCAGTACTTC. Its protein product is CAGQRQLQETQYF.

This clonotype was seen ten or more times. A much larger clone lies a single base off, so this may be a read error. The chain employs TRBV2 and TRBJ2-2, with TRBD2 matching 13 bases. J gave up 4 bases and V 8 bases, and 1 base lay outside the gene matches. This CDR3 has 14 residues. Per germline, CDR1 SNHLY and CDR2 FYNNEI. CDR3 amino acids: CASGLAGVTGELFF. CDR3 DNA: TGTGCCAGCGGACTAGCGGGAGTCACCGGGGAGCTGTTTTTT. The full variable domain, in which reference TRBV2 and TRBJ2-2 provide the parts outside the CDR3, is EPEVTQTPSHQVTQMGQEVILRCVPISNHLYFYWYRQILGQKVEFLVSFYNNEISEKSEIFDDQFSVERPDGSNFTLKIRSTKLEDSAMYFCASGLAGVTGELFFGEGSRLTVL.